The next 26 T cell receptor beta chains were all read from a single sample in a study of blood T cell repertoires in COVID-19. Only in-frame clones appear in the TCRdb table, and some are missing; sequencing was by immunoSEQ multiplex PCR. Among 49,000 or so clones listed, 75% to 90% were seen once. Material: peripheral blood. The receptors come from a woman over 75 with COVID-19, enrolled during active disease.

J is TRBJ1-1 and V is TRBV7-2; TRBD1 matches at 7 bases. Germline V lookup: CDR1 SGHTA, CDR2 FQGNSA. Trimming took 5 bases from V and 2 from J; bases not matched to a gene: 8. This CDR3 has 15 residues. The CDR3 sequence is CASSPPGDSNTEAFF. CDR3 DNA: TGTGCCAGCAGCCCGCCGGGGGACAGTAACACTGAAGCTTTCTTT.

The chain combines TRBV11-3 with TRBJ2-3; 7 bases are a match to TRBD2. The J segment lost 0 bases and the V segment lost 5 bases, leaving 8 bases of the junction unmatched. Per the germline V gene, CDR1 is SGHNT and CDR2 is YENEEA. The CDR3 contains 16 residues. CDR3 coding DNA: TGTGCCAGCAGCCACTCTCCTAGCGGTAGCACAGATACGCAGTATTTT. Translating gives CASSHSPSGSTDTQYF.

The CDR3 sequence: CATEGHNEQFF. The DNA of the CDR3 is TGTGCCACGGAGGGGCACAATGAGCAGTTCTTC. The chain is built from TRBV15 and TRBJ2-1; possibly TRBD2 for D (6 bases). In germline, CDR1 is LNHNV, CDR2 YYDKDF (reference sequence). V dropped 9 bases and J dropped 5 bases, with 8 bases sitting between them. The CDR3 totals 11 residues.

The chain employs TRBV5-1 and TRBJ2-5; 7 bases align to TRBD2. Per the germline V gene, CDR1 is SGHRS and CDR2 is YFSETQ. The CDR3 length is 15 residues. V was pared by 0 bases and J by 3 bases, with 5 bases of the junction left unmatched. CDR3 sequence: CASSLDGRSEETQYF. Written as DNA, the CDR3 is TGCGCCAGCAGCTTGGACGGGAGGAGTGAAGAGACCCAGTACTTC.

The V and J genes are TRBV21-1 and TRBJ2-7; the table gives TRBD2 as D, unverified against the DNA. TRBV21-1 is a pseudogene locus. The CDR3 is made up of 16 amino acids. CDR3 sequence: CASTEGTSGRVYEQYF. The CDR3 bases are TGTGCCAGCACCGAGGGGACTAGCGGGAGGGTATACGAGCAGTACTTC.

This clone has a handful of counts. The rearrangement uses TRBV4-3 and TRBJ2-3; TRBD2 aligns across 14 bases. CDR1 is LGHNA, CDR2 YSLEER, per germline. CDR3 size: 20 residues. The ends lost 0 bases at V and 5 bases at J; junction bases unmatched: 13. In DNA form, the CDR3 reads TGCGCCAGCAGCCAAGATCTGGGACTAGCGGGGGCCTCCTGGCGAGATACGCAGTATTTT. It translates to CASSQDLGLAGASWRDTQYF.

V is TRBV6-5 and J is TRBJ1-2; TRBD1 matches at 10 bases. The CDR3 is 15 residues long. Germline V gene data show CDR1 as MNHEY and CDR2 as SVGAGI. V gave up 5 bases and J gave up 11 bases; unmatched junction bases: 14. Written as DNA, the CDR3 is TGTGCCAGCAGTCGTTCCGGGACAGGGGTTCTCTTTTACACCTTC. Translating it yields CASSRSGTGVLFYTF.

In nucleotides, the CDR3 is TGTGCCAGCAGCCGCAGGGGGCTCGGCACTGAAGCTTTCTTT. Protein: CASSRRGLGTEAFF. V gene TRBV5-8 combines with J gene TRBJ1-1; the match to TRBD1 covers 8 bases. This CDR3 comprises 14 residues. Germline assignment: CDR1 SGHTS and CDR2 YDEGEE. Trimming removed 4 bases from V and 4 bases from J; junction bases left unmatched: 6.

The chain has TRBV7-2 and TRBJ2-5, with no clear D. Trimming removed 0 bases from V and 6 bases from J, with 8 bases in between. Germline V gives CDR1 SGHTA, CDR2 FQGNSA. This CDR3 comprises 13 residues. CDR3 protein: CASSLAGQKTQYF. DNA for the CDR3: TGTGCCAGCAGCTTAGCGGGCCAGAAGACCCAGTACTTC. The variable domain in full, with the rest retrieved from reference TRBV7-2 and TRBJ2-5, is GAGVSQSPSNKVTEKGKDVELRCDPISGHTALYWYRQSLGQGLEFLIYFQGNSAPDKSGLPSDRFSAERTGGSVSTLTIQRTQQEDSAVYLCASSLAGQKTQYFGPGTRLLVL.

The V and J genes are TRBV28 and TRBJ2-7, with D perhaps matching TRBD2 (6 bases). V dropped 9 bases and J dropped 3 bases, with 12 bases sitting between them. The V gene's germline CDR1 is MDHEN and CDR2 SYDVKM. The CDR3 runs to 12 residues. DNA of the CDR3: TGTGCCAGTAGCGGAGCCTACTACGAGCAGTACTTC. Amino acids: CASSGAYYEQYF.

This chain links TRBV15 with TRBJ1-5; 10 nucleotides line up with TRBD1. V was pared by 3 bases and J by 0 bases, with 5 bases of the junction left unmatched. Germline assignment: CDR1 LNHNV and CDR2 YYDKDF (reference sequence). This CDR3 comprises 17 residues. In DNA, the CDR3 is TGTGCCACCAGCAGGGGGACAGGGGCAGATAGCAATCAGCCCCAGCATTTT. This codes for CATSRGTGADSNQPQHF.

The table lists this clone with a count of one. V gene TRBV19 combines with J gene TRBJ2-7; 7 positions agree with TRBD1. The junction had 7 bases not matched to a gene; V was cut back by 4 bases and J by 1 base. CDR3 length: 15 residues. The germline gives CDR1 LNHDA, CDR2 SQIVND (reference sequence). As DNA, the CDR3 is TGTGCCAGTAGTACCCAGGGGGTAGGGTCCTACGAGCAGTACTTC. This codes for CASSTQGVGSYEQYF.

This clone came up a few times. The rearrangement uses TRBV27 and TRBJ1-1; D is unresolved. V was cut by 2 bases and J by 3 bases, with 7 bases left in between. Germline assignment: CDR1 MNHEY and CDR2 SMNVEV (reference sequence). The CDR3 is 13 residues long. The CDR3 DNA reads TGTGCCAGCAGTTTAAAGTCGGACACTGAAGCTTTCTTT. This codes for CASSLKSDTEAFF.

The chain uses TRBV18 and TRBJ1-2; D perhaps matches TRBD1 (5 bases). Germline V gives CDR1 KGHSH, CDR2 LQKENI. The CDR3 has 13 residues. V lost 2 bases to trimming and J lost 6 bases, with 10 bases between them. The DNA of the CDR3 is TGTGCCAGCTCACCAAACAGCAGGGATGGCTACACCTTC. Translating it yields CASSPNSRDGYTF.

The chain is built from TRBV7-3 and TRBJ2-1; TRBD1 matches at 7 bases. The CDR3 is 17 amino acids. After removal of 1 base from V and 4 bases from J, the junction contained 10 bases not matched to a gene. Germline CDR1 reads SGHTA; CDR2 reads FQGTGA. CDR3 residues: CASSLNPGGATYNEQFF. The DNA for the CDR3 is TGTGCCAGCAGCTTAAACCCAGGGGGAGCCACTTACAATGAGCAGTTCTTC. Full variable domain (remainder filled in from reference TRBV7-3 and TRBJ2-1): GAGVSQTPSNKVTEKGKYVELRCDPISGHTALYWYRQSLGQGPEFLIYFQGTGAADDSGLPNDRFFAVRPEGSVSTLKIQRTERGDSAVYLCASSLNPGGATYNEQFFGPGTRLTVL.

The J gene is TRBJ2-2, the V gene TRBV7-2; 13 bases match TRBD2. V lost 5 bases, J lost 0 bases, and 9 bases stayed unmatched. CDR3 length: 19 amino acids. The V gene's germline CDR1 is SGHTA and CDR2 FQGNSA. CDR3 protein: CASSPLAGGTVANTGELFF. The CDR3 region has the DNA TGTGCCAGCAGCCCACTAGCGGGAGGGACTGTCGCGAACACCGGGGAGCTGTTTTTT.

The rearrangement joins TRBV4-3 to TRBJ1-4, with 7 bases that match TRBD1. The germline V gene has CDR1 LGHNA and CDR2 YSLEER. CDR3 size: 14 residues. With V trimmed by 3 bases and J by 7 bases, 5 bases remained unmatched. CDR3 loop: CASSHADRVEKLFF. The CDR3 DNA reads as TGCGCCAGCAGCCACGCTGACAGGGTTGAAAAACTGTTTTTT.

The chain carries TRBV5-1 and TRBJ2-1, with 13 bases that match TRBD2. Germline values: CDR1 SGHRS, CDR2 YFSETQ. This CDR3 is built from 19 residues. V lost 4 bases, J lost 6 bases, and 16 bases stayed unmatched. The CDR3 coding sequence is TGCGCCAGCAGCCTGAGGGACAGGGGACTAGCGGGACGAGGCAATGAGCAGTTCTTC. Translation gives CASSLRDRGLAGRGNEQFF.

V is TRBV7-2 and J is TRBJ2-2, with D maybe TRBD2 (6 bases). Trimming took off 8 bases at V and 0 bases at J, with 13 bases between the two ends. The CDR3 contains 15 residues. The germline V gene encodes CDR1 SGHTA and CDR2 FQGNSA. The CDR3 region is CASSNRGTNTGELFF. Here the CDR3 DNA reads TGTGCCAGCTCCAACCGGGGGACGAACACCGGGGAGCTGTTTTTT.

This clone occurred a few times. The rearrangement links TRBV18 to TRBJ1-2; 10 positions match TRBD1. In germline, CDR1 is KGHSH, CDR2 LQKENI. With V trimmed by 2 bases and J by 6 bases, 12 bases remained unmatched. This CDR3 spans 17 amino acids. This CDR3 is CASSPGGRQGAQNGYTF. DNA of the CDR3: TGTGCCAGCTCACCAGGGGGTCGACAGGGGGCACAGAATGGCTACACCTTC. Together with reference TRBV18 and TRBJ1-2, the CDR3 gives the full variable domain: NAGVMQNPRHLVRRRGQEARLRCSPMKGHSHVYWYRQLPEEGLKFMVYLQKENIIDESGMPKERFSAEFPKEGPSILRIQQVVRGDSAAYFCASSPGGRQGAQNGYTFGSGTRLTVV.

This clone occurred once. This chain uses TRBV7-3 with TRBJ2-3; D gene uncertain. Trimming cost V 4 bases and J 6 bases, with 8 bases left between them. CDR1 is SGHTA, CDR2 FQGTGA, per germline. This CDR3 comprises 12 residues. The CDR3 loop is CASSSSRDTQYF. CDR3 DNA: TGTGCCAGCAGCTCCTCTCGGGATACGCAGTATTTT.

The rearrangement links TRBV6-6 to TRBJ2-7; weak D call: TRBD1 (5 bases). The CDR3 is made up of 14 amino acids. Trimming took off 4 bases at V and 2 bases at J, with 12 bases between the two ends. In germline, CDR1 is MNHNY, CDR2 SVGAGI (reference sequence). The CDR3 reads CASSSAEGAYEQYF. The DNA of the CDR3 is TGTGCCAGCAGTTCCGCCGAAGGGGCCTACGAGCAGTACTTC.

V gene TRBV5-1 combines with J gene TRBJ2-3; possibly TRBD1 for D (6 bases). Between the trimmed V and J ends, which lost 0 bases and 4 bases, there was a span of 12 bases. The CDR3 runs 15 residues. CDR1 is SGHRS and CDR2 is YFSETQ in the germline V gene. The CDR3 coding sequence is TGCGCCAGCAGCTTGGTGAGGGGGAGCGCAGATACGCAGTATTTT. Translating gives CASSLVRGSADTQYF. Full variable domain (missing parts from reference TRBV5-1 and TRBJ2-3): KAGVTQTPRYLIKTRGQQVTLSCSPISGHRSVSWYQQTPGQGLQFLFEYFSETQRNKGNFPGRFSGRQFSNSRSEMNVSTLELGDSALYLCASSLVRGSADTQYFGPGTRLTVL.

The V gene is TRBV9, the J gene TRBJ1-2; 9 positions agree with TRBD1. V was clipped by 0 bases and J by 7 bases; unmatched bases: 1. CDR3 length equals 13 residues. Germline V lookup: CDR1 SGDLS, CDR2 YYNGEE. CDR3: CASSVEDRGGYTF. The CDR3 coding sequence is TGTGCCAGCAGCGTAGAGGACAGGGGTGGCTACACCTTC. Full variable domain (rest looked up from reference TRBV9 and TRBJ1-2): DSGVTQTPKHLITATGQRVTLRCSPRSGDLSVYWYQQSLDQGLQFLIQYYNGEERAKGNILERFSAQQFPDLHSELNLSSLELGDSALYFCASSVEDRGGYTFGSGTRLTVV.

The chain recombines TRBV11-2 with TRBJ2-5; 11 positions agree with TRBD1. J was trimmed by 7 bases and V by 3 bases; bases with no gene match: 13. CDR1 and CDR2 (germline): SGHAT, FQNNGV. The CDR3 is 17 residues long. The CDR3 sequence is CASSFLPGQGGGGTQYF. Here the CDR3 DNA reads TGTGCCAGCAGCTTTCTCCCGGGACAGGGGGGAGGGGGGACCCAGTACTTC.

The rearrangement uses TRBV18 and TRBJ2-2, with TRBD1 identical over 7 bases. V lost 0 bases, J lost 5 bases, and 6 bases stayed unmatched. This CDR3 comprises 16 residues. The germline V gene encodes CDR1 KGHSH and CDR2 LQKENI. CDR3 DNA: TGTGCCAGCTCACCACCGAAGGGGGCTCAAACCGGGGAGCTGTTTTTT. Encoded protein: CASSPPKGAQTGELFF.